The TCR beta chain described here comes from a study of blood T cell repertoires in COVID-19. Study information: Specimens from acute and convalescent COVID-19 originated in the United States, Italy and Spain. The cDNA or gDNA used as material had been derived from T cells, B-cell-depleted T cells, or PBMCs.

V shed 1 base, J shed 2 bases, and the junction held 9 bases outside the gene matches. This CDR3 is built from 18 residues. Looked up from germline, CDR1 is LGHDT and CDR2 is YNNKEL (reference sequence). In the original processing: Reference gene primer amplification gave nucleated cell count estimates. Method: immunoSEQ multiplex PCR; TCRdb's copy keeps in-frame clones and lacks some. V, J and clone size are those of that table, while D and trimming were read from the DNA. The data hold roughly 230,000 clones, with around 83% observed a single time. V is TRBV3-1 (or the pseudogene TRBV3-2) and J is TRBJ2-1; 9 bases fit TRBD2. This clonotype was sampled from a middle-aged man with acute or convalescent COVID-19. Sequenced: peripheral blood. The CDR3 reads CASSQASLVAGAYNEQFF. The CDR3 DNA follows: TGTGCCAGCAGCCAAGCGAGCCTAGTAGCGGGGGCCTACAATGAGCAGTTCTTC.